This passage covers 7 T cell receptor beta chains from one sample sequenced in a study of shared clonotypes between healthy human individuals. The data were produced by immunoSEQ multiplex PCR, yet TCRdb's version contains in-frame clones alone and is incomplete. The sample carries about 2.3 million clones, 85% to 95% recorded once. Sequenced input: naive CD4+ T cells from PBMCs. Described subset: CD45RA+ positively selected. Receptors were obtained from a man aged 18 to 30 in good health. Some clones in this sample may be carry-over from other donors' samples.

This clone was counted a few times. This chain links TRBV7-9 with TRBJ1-1; D possibly corresponds to TRBD1 (5 bases). V was clipped by 1 base and J by 3 bases, with 12 bases between them. The germline V gene has CDR1 SEHNR and CDR2 FQNEAQ (reference sequence). This CDR3 has 15 amino acids. CDR3: CASSLGLGVHTEAFF. The DNA of the CDR3 is TGTGCCAGCAGCTTAGGTCTGGGGGTTCACACTGAAGCTTTCTTT.

V gene TRBV5-4 combines with J gene TRBJ2-7, with D perhaps assigned TRBD1 or TRBD2 (6 bases each). Deletions cut 4 bases from V and 5 bases from J, with 13 bases between. The CDR3 spans 13 residues. The germline V gene has CDR1 SGHNT and CDR2 YYREEE (reference sequence). Written as DNA, the CDR3 is TGTGCCAGCAGCAGGGGGGCCCAGGACGAGCAGTACTTC. Translation gives CASSRGAQDEQYF.

The rearrangement uses TRBV7-7 and TRBJ2-2; D gene ambiguous. The V end lost 4 bases, the J end lost 1 base, and 10 bases lay between the germline ends. Germline CDR1 reads SSHAT; CDR2 reads FNYEAQ (reference sequence). The CDR3 totals 15 residues. The CDR3 sequence is CASSSLKGNTGELFF. As DNA, the CDR3 is TGTGCCAGCAGCTCATTAAAGGGGAACACCGGGGAGCTGTTTTTT.

J is TRBJ2-2 and V is TRBV15; D gene unclear. The CDR3 contains 14 residues. V lost 5 bases to trimming and J lost 1 base, with 8 bases between them. Germline V gene lookup returns CDR1 LNHNV and CDR2 YYDKDF (reference sequence). The CDR3, as DNA: TGTGCCACCAGCGGTCGGTTGAACACCGGGGAGCTGTTTTTT. Amino acids: CATSGRLNTGELFF.

The CDR3 DNA sequence: TGCGCCAGCAGCTTGGGGGTGGTCGGTCCTAACGAGCAGTACTTC. Its protein product is CASSLGVVGPNEQYF. This chain links TRBV5-1 with TRBJ2-7; the D is unclear. The V and J ends lost 0 bases and 5 bases respectively, with 15 bases between them. The CDR3 covers 15 residues. Germline V CDR1 and CDR2: SGHRS, YFSETQ.

The chain couples TRBV7-8 to TRBJ2-3; 9 positions agree with TRBD2. The CDR3 is made up of 18 amino acids. CDR1 and CDR2 (germline): SGHVS, FQNEAQ. The J segment lost 3 bases and the V segment lost 5 bases, leaving 15 bases of the junction unmatched. The CDR3 coding sequence is TGTGCCAGCAGCCCTGACCGTTTCGGTAGCGGGAGAACAGATACGCAGTATTTT. Amino acid sequence: CASSPDRFGSGRTDTQYF.

This clone was found once. The V gene is TRBV4-3, the J gene TRBJ2-7; TRBD1 is a possible D gene (6 bases). Trimming took off 2 bases at V and 6 bases at J, with 11 bases between the two ends. The CDR3 extends over 13 amino acids. Germline-derived CDR1 and CDR2 are LGHNA and YSLEER. The CDR3 region is CASSQPIGGEQYF. DNA of the CDR3: TGCGCCAGCAGCCAACCTATAGGGGGCGAGCAGTACTTC.